These 5 T cell receptor beta chains were all obtained from the same sample, sequenced in a study of control samples from healthy donors and cancer patients (dated by TCRdb to the early 2020s). Library method: the immunoSEQ multiplex PCR assay. In its TCRdb copy, this immuneACCESS table keeps in-frame sequences only and misses some clones. Where compared with another copy, unresolved V genes explain less than half of these, and the others have no known cause. The table for this sample lists around 140,000 clones; about nine tenths of them were counted only once. Under 3% of the sample rests with the top ten. The sequenced material came from blood. All receptors derive from a man aged 40-55 years in good health.

This chain connects TRBV28 to TRBJ1-4, with TRBD1 as a possible D gene (5 bases). Trimming shortened V by 7 bases and J by 3 bases, and 15 bases separated the two germline ends. Germline CDR1 MDHEN, CDR2 SYDVKM. The length of the CDR3 is 15 residues. DNA of the CDR3: TGTGCCAGCACCGATCTTAGGGGAGCTAATGAAAAACTGTTTTTT. It codes for CASTDLRGANEKLFF.

The genes are TRBV13 and TRBJ2-3; D is undetermined. The CDR3 runs 14 residues. Germline loops: CDR1 PRHDT, CDR2 FYEKMQ (reference sequence). Trimming left V 0 bases short and J 0 bases short, with 4 bases between. In DNA, the CDR3 is TGTGCCAGCAGCTTAGGCCTAAGCACAGATACGCAGTATTTT. Amino acids: CASSLGLSTDTQYF.

The V and J genes are TRBV6-6 and TRBJ2-2; D ambiguous. Germline CDR1 reads MNHNY; CDR2 reads SVGAGI (reference sequence). The CDR3 extends over 10 amino acids. Trimming removed 8 bases at V and 8 bases at J, with 6 bases between. CDR3 nucleotides: TGTGCCAGCTTGGCGGGGGAGCTGTTTTTT. Protein sequence: CASLAGELFF.

This sequence joins TRBV25-1 and TRBJ2-3; D gene ambiguous. Germline V CDR1 and CDR2: MGHDK, SYGVNS. The CDR3 covers 15 residues. Trimming shortened V by 4 bases and J by 0 bases, and 11 bases separated the two germline ends. CDR3 coding DNA: TGTGCCAGCAGTGTCTACCAGATAAGCACAGATACGCAGTATTTT. Protein product: CASSVYQISTDTQYF.

The rearrangement uses TRBV4-2 and TRBJ2-7; perhaps TRBD1 as D (5 bases). The CDR3 runs 16 residues. Germline-derived CDR1 and CDR2 are LGHNA and YNFKEQ. The V end lost 1 base, the J end lost 6 bases, and 19 bases lay between the germline ends. The CDR3 here is CASSQGGDPQVGEQYF. CDR3 sequence (DNA): TGTGCCAGCAGCCAAGGGGGCGACCCACAGGTCGGCGAGCAGTACTTC.